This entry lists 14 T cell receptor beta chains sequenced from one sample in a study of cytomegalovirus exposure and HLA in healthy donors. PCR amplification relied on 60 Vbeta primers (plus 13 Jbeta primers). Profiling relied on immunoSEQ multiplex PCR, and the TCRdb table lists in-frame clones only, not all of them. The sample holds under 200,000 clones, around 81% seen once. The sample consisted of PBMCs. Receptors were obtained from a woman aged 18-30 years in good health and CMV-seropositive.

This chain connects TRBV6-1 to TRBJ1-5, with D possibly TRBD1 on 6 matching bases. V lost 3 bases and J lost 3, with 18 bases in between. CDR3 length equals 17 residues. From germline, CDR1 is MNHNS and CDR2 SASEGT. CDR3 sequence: CASSEYPGTSPNQPQHF. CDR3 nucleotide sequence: TGTGCCAGCAGTGAGTATCCCGGGACAAGCCCCAATCAGCCCCAGCATTTT.

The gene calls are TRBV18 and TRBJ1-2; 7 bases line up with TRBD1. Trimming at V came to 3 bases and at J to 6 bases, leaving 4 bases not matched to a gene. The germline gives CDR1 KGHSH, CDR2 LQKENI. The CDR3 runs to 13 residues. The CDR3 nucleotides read TGTGCCAGCTCACCGACAGGGATGGATGGCTACACCTTC. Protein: CASSPTGMDGYTF.

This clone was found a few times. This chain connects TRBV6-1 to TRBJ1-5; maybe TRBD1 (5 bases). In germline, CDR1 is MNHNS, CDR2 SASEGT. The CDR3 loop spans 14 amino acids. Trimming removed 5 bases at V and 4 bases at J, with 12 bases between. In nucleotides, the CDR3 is TGTGCCAGCAGTTTCCAGGGTGGTAATCAGCCCCAGCATTTT. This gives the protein CASSFQGGNQPQHF.

CDR3 DNA sequence: TGTGCCAGCAGCTTGAGCTTCGGGGAGCTGTTTTTT. Protein sequence: CASSLSFGELFF. The chain employs TRBV13 and TRBJ2-2; D gene uncertain. The V gene lost 3 bases and the J gene lost 7 bases, with 6 bases spanning the gap. The CDR3 is made up of 12 amino acids. In germline, CDR1 is PRHDT, CDR2 FYEKMQ (reference sequence).

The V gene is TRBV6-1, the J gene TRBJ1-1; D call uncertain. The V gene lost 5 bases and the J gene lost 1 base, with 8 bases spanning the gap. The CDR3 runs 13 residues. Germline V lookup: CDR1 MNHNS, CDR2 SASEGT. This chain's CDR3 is CASSSGPNTEAFF. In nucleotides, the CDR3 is TGTGCCAGCAGTTCAGGCCCGAACACTGAAGCTTTCTTT.

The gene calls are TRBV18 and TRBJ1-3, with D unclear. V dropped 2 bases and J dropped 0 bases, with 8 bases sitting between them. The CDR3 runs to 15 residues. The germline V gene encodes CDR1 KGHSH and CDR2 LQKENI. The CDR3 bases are TGTGCCAGCTCACCAGAGGAGAGCTCTGGAAACACCATATATTTT. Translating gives CASSPEESSGNTIYF.

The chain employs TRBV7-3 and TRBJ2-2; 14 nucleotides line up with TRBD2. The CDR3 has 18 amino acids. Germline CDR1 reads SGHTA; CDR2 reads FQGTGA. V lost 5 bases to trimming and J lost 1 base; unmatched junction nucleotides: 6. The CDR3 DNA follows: TGTGCCAGCAGCAAGGGGACTAGCGGGGGCCTGAACACCGGGGAGCTGTTTTTT. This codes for CASSKGTSGGLNTGELFF.

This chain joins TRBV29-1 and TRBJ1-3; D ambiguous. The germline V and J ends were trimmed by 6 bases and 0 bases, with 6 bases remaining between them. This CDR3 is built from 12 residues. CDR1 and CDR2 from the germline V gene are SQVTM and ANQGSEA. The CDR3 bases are TGCAGCGTAGGACTCTCTGGAAACACCATATATTTT. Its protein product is CSVGLSGNTIYF.

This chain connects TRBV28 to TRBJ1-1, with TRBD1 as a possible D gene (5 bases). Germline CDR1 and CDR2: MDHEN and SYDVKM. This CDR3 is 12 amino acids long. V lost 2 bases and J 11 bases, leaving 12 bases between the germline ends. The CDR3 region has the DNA TGTGCCAGCAGTTTAGGGGGGGTAGAGGCTTTCTTT. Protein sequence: CASSLGGVEAFF.

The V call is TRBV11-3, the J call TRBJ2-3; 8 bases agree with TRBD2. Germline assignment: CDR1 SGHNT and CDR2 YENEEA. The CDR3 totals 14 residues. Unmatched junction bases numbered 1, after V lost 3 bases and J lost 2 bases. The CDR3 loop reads CASSFGGATDTQYF. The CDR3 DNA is TGTGCCAGCAGCTTCGGGGGGGCCACAGATACGCAGTATTTT. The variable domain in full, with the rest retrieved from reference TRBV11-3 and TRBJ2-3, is EAGVVQSPRYKIIEKKQPVAFWCNPISGHNTLYWYLQNLGQGPELLIRYENEEAVDDSQLPKDRFSAERLKGVDSTLKIQPAELGDSAVYLCASSFGGATDTQYFGPGTRLTVL.

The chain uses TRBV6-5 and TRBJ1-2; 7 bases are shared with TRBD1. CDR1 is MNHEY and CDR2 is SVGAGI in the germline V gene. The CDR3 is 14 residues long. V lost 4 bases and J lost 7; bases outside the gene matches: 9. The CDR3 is CASSSTDRLGGYTF. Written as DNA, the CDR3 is TGTGCCAGCAGTTCCACGGACAGGTTGGGTGGCTACACCTTC.

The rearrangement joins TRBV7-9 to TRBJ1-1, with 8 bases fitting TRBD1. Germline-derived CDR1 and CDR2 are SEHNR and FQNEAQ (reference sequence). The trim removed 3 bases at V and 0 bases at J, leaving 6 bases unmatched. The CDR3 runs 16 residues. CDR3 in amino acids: CASSLSNRGLNTEAFF. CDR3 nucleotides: TGTGCCAGCAGCTTGTCGAACAGGGGGTTGAACACTGAAGCTTTCTTT.

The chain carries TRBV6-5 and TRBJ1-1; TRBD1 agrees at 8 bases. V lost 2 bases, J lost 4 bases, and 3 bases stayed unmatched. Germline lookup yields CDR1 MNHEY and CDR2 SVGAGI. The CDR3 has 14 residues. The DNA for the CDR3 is TGTGCCAGCAGTTACCAGGGGGCAGCCACTGAAGCTTTCTTT. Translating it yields CASSYQGAATEAFF.

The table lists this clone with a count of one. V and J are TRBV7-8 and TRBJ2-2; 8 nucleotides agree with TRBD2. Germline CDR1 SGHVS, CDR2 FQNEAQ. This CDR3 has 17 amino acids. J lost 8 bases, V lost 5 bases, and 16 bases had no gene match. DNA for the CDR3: TGTGCCAGCAGCGCCAGTCCCTTAACGGGGGGGTCTGGGGAGCTGTTTTTT. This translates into CASSASPLTGGSGELFF.